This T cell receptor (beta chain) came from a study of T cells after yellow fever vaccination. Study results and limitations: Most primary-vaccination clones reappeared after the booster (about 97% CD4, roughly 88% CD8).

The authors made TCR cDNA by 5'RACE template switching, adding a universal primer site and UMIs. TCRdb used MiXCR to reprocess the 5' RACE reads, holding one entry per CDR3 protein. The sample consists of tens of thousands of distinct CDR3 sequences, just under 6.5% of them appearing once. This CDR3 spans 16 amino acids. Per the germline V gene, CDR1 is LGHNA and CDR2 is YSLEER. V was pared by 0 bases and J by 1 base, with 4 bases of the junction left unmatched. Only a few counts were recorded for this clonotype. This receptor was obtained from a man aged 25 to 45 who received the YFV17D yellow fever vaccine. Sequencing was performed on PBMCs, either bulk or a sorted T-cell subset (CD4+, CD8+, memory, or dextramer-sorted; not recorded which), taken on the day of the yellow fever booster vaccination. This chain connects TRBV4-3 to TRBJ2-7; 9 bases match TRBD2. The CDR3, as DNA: TGCGCCAGCAGCCAAGAAATGCTAGCGGGATCCTACGAGCAGTACTTC. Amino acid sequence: CASSQEMLAGSYEQYF.